The 26 T cell receptor beta chains below all came from one sample that was sequenced in a study of beta chain features in type 1 diabetes. Study findings and constraints: Shortening of TCRB CDR3s, moderate but significant, appeared in all four CD4+ subsets of Type 1 diabetes patients.

Expressed TCRB transcripts were sequenced, since all the RNA that had been isolated was reverse transcribed. Data came from immunoSEQ multiplex PCR; TCRdb stores just in-frame clones and leaves some out. The sample shows some 660,000 clones, 11% to 15% of them seen only once. No antigen is known for these receptors. Sequenced sample: naive CD4+ T cells from blood. The origin of the receptors is a man younger than 35 with type 1 diabetes.

This clone was observed a handful of times. The chain uses TRBV4-2 and TRBJ1-4; the match to TRBD1 covers 10 bases. Trimming cost V 3 bases and J 8 bases; bases outside gene matches: 3. Germline CDR1 LGHNA, CDR2 YNFKEQ. This CDR3 contains 14 residues. The CDR3 DNA reads as TGTGCCAGCAGCCAGGGACAGGGGAAGGAAAAACTGTTTTTT. It translates to CASSQGQGKEKLFF.

This clone was observed a handful of times. V usage is TRBV27 and J usage is TRBJ1-1; D is unresolved. The CDR3 has 16 residues. The germline V and J ends were trimmed by 2 bases and 0 bases, with 13 bases remaining between them. From germline, CDR1 is MNHEY and CDR2 SMNVEV (reference sequence). This CDR3 is CASSLVGSLMNTEAFF. In DNA, the CDR3 is TGTGCCAGCAGTTTAGTCGGGAGCCTCATGAACACTGAAGCTTTCTTT.

V and J are TRBV7-8 and TRBJ1-1; no definite D call. Germline V gene sequence: CDR1 SGHVS, CDR2 FQNEAQ. The CDR3 is made up of 16 amino acids. The ends were cut back, 2 bases at V and 5 bases at J, with 18 bases in the middle. This CDR3 reads CASSLWADSRMTEAFF. Here the CDR3 DNA reads TGTGCCAGCAGCTTATGGGCAGACTCTAGGATGACTGAAGCTTTCTTT.

The CDR3 coding sequence is TGCGCCAGCAGCCAACAGAGACAGGGGGATAGCGGGGAGCTGTTTTTT. Its protein is CASSQQRQGDSGELFF. The chain links TRBV4-3 to TRBJ2-2; TRBD1 matches at 9 bases. The length of the CDR3 is 16 residues. Trimming cost V 2 bases and J 7 bases; bases outside gene matches: 8. The germline CDR1 and CDR2 sequences are LGHNA and YSLEER.

Comment on this clone: One junction end disagrees with the germline gene, perhaps due to a read error. The J gene is TRBJ2-1, the V gene TRBV7-7; 8 bases align to TRBD1. The CDR3 sequence is 15 residues long. Per the germline V gene, CDR1 is SSHAT and CDR2 is FNYEAQ (reference sequence). This chain's CDR3 is CASSLGQGGYNEQFF. For the CDR3, the DNA is TGTGCTAGCAGCTTAGGACAGGGTGGGTACAATGAGCAGTTCTTC.

The chain links TRBV30 to TRBJ1-1; D is undetermined. Germline-derived CDR1 and CDR2 are GTSNPN and SVGIG (reference sequence). The V gene lost 0 bases and the J gene lost 7 bases, with 12 bases spanning the gap. The CDR3 contains 13 residues. The CDR3 sequence is CAWSVRNSREAFF. The CDR3 DNA is TGTGCCTGGAGTGTACGAAACAGTCGTGAAGCTTTCTTT.

This clone appeared a few times. The gene calls are TRBV30 and TRBJ1-5; maybe TRBD1 (5 bases). The CDR3 length is 14 residues. The germline gives CDR1 GTSNPN, CDR2 SVGIG (reference sequence). The CDR3 DNA follows: TGTGCTTGCGAGGGGACGGCGAGGGGTCAGCCCCAGCATTTT. Amino acids: CACEGTARGQPQHF. The full variable domain, completed using reference TRBV30 and TRBJ1-5, is SQTIHQWPATLVQPVGSPLSLECTVEGTSNPNLYWYRQAAGRGLQLLFYSVGIGQISSEVPQNLSASRPQDRQFILSSKKLLLSDSGFYLCACEGTARGQPQHFGDGTRLSIL.

The chain couples TRBV30 to TRBJ2-1, with D perhaps assigned TRBD1 or TRBD2 (5 bases each). Germline V gene sequence: CDR1 GTSNPN, CDR2 SVGIG (reference sequence). Trimming took off 3 bases at V and 0 bases at J, with 9 bases between the two ends. The CDR3 covers 14 residues. The CDR3 loop is CAWRRGNSYNEQFF. CDR3 bases: TGTGCCTGGAGGAGGGGCAACTCCTACAATGAGCAGTTCTTC.

The chain recombines TRBV6-5 with TRBJ2-1, with TRBD2 as a possible D gene (5 bases). V gave up 4 bases and J gave up 6 bases, with 10 bases separating them. This CDR3 comprises 13 residues. CDR1 is MNHEY and CDR2 is SVGAGI in the germline V gene. Here the CDR3 DNA reads TGTGCCAGCAGTTCAAGAGGGCCCAATGAGCAGTTCTTC. It specifies CASSSRGPNEQFF.

V usage is TRBV5-4 and J usage is TRBJ2-3; D is undetermined. The V gene's germline CDR1 is SGHNT and CDR2 YYREEE (reference sequence). Trimming cost V 1 base and J 0 bases, with 9 bases left between them. The CDR3 extends over 15 amino acids. CDR3 in amino acids: CASSLPDISTDTQYF. The CDR3 DNA is TGTGCCAGCAGCTTGCCGGATATAAGCACAGATACGCAGTATTTT. The entire variable domain, with the rest obtained from reference TRBV5-4 and TRBJ2-3, is as follows: ETGVTQSPTHLIKTRGQQVTLRCSSQSGHNTVSWYQQALGQGPQFIFQYYREEENGRGNFPPRFSGLQFPNYSSELNVNALELDDSALYLCASSLPDISTDTQYFGPGTRLTVL.

This clone showed up just a few times. This sequence joins TRBV6-5 and TRBJ2-7, with D unclear. V was pared by 6 bases and J by 4 bases, with 13 bases between. Germline CDR1 and CDR2: MNHEY and SVGAGI. The CDR3 has 13 amino acids. As DNA, the CDR3 is TGTGCCAGCAGCCCCTTTACGGGTTACGAGCAGTACTTC. It specifies CASSPFTGYEQYF.

This clone occurred a few times. The genes are TRBV4-1 and TRBJ1-1; TRBD1 might be the D (6 bases). This CDR3 spans 13 amino acids. Germline CDR1 MGHRA, CDR2 YSYEKL. Trimming cost V 4 bases and J 3 bases, with 9 bases left between them. The CDR3 DNA sequence: TGCGCCAGCAGCCGCAGGGGTGACACTGAAGCTTTCTTT. This translates into CASSRRGDTEAFF.

The chain couples TRBV9 to TRBJ2-3; unclear D gene. The CDR3 covers 13 residues. Germline lookup yields CDR1 SGDLS and CDR2 YYNGEE. The ends were cut back, 0 bases at V and 8 bases at J, with 10 bases in the middle. As DNA, the CDR3 is TGTGCCAGCAGCGTAGAAAGCGTAGGTACGCAGTATTTT. Its translation: CASSVESVGTQYF.

In its sample, this clone was seen a few times. The chain employs TRBV30 and TRBJ1-5, with 10 bases that match TRBD1. Trimming cost V 7 bases and J 4 bases; bases outside gene matches: 1. Looked up from germline, CDR1 is GTSNPN and CDR2 is SVGIG (reference sequence). The CDR3 runs to 12 residues. The CDR3 DNA follows: TGTGCCTTGGACAGGGGGAATCAGCCCCAGCATTTT. Protein product: CALDRGNQPQHF. Filled out from reference TRBV30 and TRBJ1-5, the complete variable domain reads SQTIHQWPATLVQPVGSPLSLECTVEGTSNPNLYWYRQAAGRGLQLLFYSVGIGQISSEVPQNLSASRPQDRQFILSSKKLLLSDSGFYLCALDRGNQPQHFGDGTRLSIL.

This clone was observed a handful of times. The CDR3 region is CASSIRGVGSNQPQHF. The CDR3 coding sequence is TGTGCCAGTAGTATCCGCGGCGTAGGTAGCAATCAGCCCCAGCATTTT. V is TRBV19 and J is TRBJ1-5, with D uncertain. Trimming cost V 3 bases and J 0 bases, with 12 bases left between them. The length of the CDR3 is 16 residues. Looked up from germline, CDR1 is LNHDA and CDR2 is SQIVND (reference sequence).

The chain employs TRBV7-2 and TRBJ2-7; D is unclear. The V gene's germline CDR1 is SGHTA and CDR2 FQGNSA. The V end lost 2 bases, the J end lost 2 bases, and 10 bases lay between the germline ends. The CDR3 sequence is 14 residues long. The chain's CDR3 is CASSLFVRPYEQYF. The CDR3 DNA is TGTGCCAGCAGCTTATTCGTCAGACCCTACGAGCAGTACTTC.

In its sample, this clone was seen a few times. This chain connects TRBV29-1 to TRBJ2-5; TRBD2 agrees at 7 bases. The CDR3 is made up of 13 amino acids. The trim removed 4 bases at V and 2 bases at J, leaving 4 bases unmatched. Germline CDR1 SQVTM, CDR2 ANQGSEA. CDR3 nucleotides: TGCAGCGTTGCAAAGGGACTACAAGAGACCCAGTACTTC. Its translation: CSVAKGLQETQYF.

This clone was recorded a few times. The chain couples TRBV30 to TRBJ1-4; weak D call: TRBD1 (5 bases). Trimming left V 4 bases short and J 0 bases short, with 12 bases between. The CDR3 length is 15 residues. The germline V gene encodes CDR1 GTSNPN and CDR2 SVGIG (reference sequence). CDR3: CAWTNGGATNEKLFF. Written as DNA, the CDR3 is TGTGCCTGGACCAACGGGGGAGCAACTAATGAAAAACTGTTTTTT. Complete variable domain (other parts from reference TRBV30 and TRBJ1-4): SQTIHQWPATLVQPVGSPLSLECTVEGTSNPNLYWYRQAAGRGLQLLFYSVGIGQISSEVPQNLSASRPQDRQFILSSKKLLLSDSGFYLCAWTNGGATNEKLFFGSGTQLSVL.

The table lists this clone with a few counts. A much bigger clone sits one base away, suggesting this may be a read error. CDR3 in amino acids: CASSYQETQYF. The CDR3 DNA reads TGTGCCAGCAGTTATCAAGAGACCCAGTACTTC. The chain uses TRBV27 and TRBJ2-5; D gene ambiguous. Germline loops: CDR1 MNHEY, CDR2 SMNVEV (reference sequence). The CDR3 consists of 11 residues. Deletions cut 4 bases from V and 2 bases from J, with 2 bases between.

The chain has TRBV29-1 and TRBJ1-2; D ambiguous. The germline V gene has CDR1 SQVTM and CDR2 ANQGSEA. This CDR3 region has 12 residues. Trimming stripped 7 bases from V and 8 bases from J, with 17 bases between. CDR3 amino acids: CSAIGPMSGYTF. The CDR3 DNA reads as TGCAGCGCTATAGGGCCCATGAGCGGCTACACCTTC.

J is TRBJ1-1 and V is TRBV7-9, with D perhaps TRBD1 (6 bases). The CDR3 loop spans 14 amino acids. Germline lookup yields CDR1 SEHNR and CDR2 FQNEAQ (reference sequence). V was trimmed by 5 bases and J by 3 bases, leaving 13 bases between them. The CDR3 protein is CASSPYREDTEAFF. Here the CDR3 DNA reads TGTGCCAGCAGCCCCTACAGGGAGGACACTGAAGCTTTCTTT.

This chain links TRBV29-1 with TRBJ2-3; the match to TRBD2 covers 7 bases. Germline V gene lookup returns CDR1 SQVTM and CDR2 ANQGSEA. V lost 4 bases to trimming and J lost 2 bases; unmatched junction nucleotides: 18. This CDR3 contains 18 residues. The CDR3 region is CSVAGEAGLPSPTDTQYF. CDR3 in DNA: TGCAGCGTTGCGGGCGAGGCGGGACTACCCAGCCCCACAGATACGCAGTATTTT.

This clone has more than one count but fewer than ten. Distinct nucleotide sequences in the sample also encode this CDR3. This chain connects TRBV5-6 to TRBJ1-5; D ambiguous. From germline, CDR1 is SGHDT and CDR2 YYEEEE. V was pared by 1 base and J by 5 bases, with 4 bases between. CDR3 length equals 12 residues. The CDR3 region has the DNA TGTGCCAGCAGCTTGTCCGATCAGCCCCAGCATTTT. It specifies CASSLSDQPQHF.

This clone showed up many times. The gene calls are TRBV2 and TRBJ2-1; D tentatively fits TRBD1 or TRBD2 (5 bases each). This CDR3 is 10 amino acids long. V lost 8 bases and J 10 bases, leaving 9 bases between the germline ends. Germline loops: CDR1 SNHLY, CDR2 FYNNEI. In DNA, the CDR3 is TGTGCCAGCGGCCGGGACGAGCAGTTCTTC. This gives the protein CASGRDEQFF.

The V gene is TRBV7-9, the J gene TRBJ1-1; D is ambiguous. Germline CDR1 SEHNR, CDR2 FQNEAQ (reference sequence). V was shortened by 6 bases and J by 1 base, with 15 bases between the two germline ends. This CDR3 is 15 amino acids long. This chain's CDR3 is CASRIPWVENTEAFF. The DNA for the CDR3 is TGTGCCAGCAGGATTCCGTGGGTAGAGAACACTGAAGCTTTCTTT.

This clone was detected a few times. The chain combines TRBV30 with TRBJ2-7; D remains unclear. This CDR3 has 14 residues. Trimming took off 8 bases at V and 4 bases at J, with 21 bases between the two ends. Germline loops: CDR1 GTSNPN, CDR2 SVGIG (reference sequence). CDR3 DNA: TGTGCCGCTTACCCCGATGTGGACCAATACGAGCAGTACTTC. As protein: CAAYPDVDQYEQYF.